This T cell receptor (beta chain) appears in the sequencing data of a study of Ad26.COV2.S vaccination and SARS-CoV-2 variants. Treatment reported: roughly 18 received Ad26.COV2.S at low or high dose, single or two shots; about 5 received placebo; per-sample allocation not given. After the first vaccine or placebo injection, samples were drawn on day 63. Data came from immunoSEQ multiplex PCR; TCRdb stores just in-frame clones and leaves some out. The sample lists approximately 480,000 clones; roughly 89% were seen once. Germline V gives CDR1 MNHNS, CDR2 SASEGT. CDR3 length equals 18 residues. The ends lost 4 bases at V and 3 bases at J; junction bases unmatched: 17.

This chain joins TRBV6-1 and TRBJ2-7; 8 nucleotides agree with TRBD1. The TCR originated in a person between 18 and 59 years old who received the Ad26.COV2.S COVID-19 vaccine or a placebo. This material consisted of peripheral blood, taken in a trial of Ad26.COV2.S vaccine versus placebo. In DNA form, the CDR3 reads TGTGCCAGCAGTGGAACAGGGGGTAGGCAACTTCACTTCTACGAGCAGTACTTC. Translated, it gives CASSGTGGRQLHFYEQYF.